These T cell receptor beta chains were read from a single sample in a study of response to subunit inactivated influenza vaccine. One entry per CDR3 protein, called by TCRdb with MiXCR from the RT-PCR reads. The profile shows hundreds of thousands of distinct CDR3 sequences, 11% of them singletons. This sample was also put to use in a study of T cells expressing NK-cell markers.

The source was PBMCs from blood, collected on the day of vaccination. These TCRs come from a man aged 50 to 59 who received an inactivated influenza vaccine. CDR3s include the opening cysteine and the closing phenylalanine or tryptophan. A D gene is named only where the DNA matches it firmly. Not all rows give a size; the values are once, few, many and, for expanded clones, a class.

CDR3 DNA: TGTGCCAGCAGCCAAGGTCAAGCAGCTGAGCAGTTCTTC
CDR3 protein: CASSQGQAAEQFF
clone size: .
J gene: TRBJ2-1
V gene: TRBV3-1
D gene: .

CDR3 DNA: TGTGCCAGCAGCCTCTCCGAGGACTCAGATACGCAGTATTTT
CDR3 protein: CASSLSEDSDTQYF
clone size: .
J gene: TRBJ2-3
V gene: TRBV7-2
D gene: .

CDR3 DNA: TGCAGTGCTAGACCGAGCGGGGGACGGACCCAGTACTTC
CDR3 protein: CSARPSGGRTQYF
clone size: .
J gene: TRBJ2-5
V gene: TRBV20-1
D gene: TRBD2

CDR3 DNA: TGTGCCAGCAGCCAGGCGGAGGGGGCCTCGAACTATGGCTACACCTTC
CDR3 protein: CASSQAEGASNYGYTF
clone size: few
J gene: TRBJ1-2
V gene: TRBV4-2
D gene: TRBD1

CDR3 DNA: TGCAGTGCCCACGGGACAAAAGAAAAGACCCAGTACTTC
CDR3 protein: CSAHGTKEKTQYF
clone size: .
J gene: TRBJ2-5
V gene: TRBV20-1
D gene: .

CDR3 DNA: TGTGCCAGCAGCTTAGCCGACAGGGATTACGAGCAGTACTTC
CDR3 protein: CASSLADRDYEQYF
clone size: few
J gene: TRBJ2-7
V gene: TRBV11-2
D gene: TRBD1

CDR3 DNA: TGTGCCAGCAGCGAGCGGGGGCGAACCTACGAGCAGTACTTC
CDR3 protein: CASSERGRTYEQYF
clone size: few
J gene: TRBJ2-7
V gene: TRBV12-3/TRBV12-4
D gene: TRBD2

CDR3 DNA: TGTGCCAGCAGCCTGTGGACAGGGGTCTACAATGAGCAGTTCTTC
CDR3 protein: CASSLWTGVYNEQFF
clone size: few
J gene: TRBJ2-1
V gene: TRBV5-6
D gene: TRBD1

CDR3 DNA: TGTGCCAGCACCACAGGCTCCCTGAACACTGAAGCTTTCTTT
CDR3 protein: CASTTGSLNTEAFF
clone size: .
J gene: TRBJ1-1
V gene: TRBV28
D gene: .

CDR3 DNA: TGCAGCGTTGAAGGGGGATGGGGATGGGGACAAGAGACCCAGTACTTC
CDR3 protein: CSVEGGWGWGQETQYF
clone size: .
J gene: TRBJ2-5
V gene: TRBV29-1
D gene: .

CDR3 DNA: TGTGCCAGCAGCTTCAGCCGTACGCAGTATTTT
CDR3 protein: CASSFSRTQYF
clone size: .
J gene: TRBJ2-3
V gene: TRBV7-8
D gene: .

CDR3 DNA: TGTGCCAGCACCTTAAAACCAACGGGGGCGCCCCAGCATTTT
CDR3 protein: CASTLKPTGAPQHF
clone size: .
J gene: TRBJ1-5
V gene: TRBV6-2/TRBV6-3
D gene: .

CDR3 DNA: TGTGCCAGCAGTTATAAGGTCGAGCAGTACTTC
CDR3 protein: CASSYKVEQYF
clone size: many
J gene: TRBJ2-7
V gene: TRBV6-2/TRBV6-3
D gene: .

CDR3 DNA: TGTGCCAGCAGTGATCGGGACAGGGGCAAGACCCAGTACTTC
CDR3 protein: CASSDRDRGKTQYF
clone size: few
J gene: TRBJ2-5
V gene: TRBV2
D gene: TRBD1

CDR3 DNA: TGTGCCAGCAGTTTAGGAACGCTAGCGGGAGGGACGGAGCAGTTCTTC
CDR3 protein: CASSLGTLAGGTEQFF
clone size: .
J gene: TRBJ2-1
V gene: TRBV12-3/TRBV12-4
D gene: TRBD2

CDR3 DNA: TGCACCCCATGGGGCAGCAGATATAACTATGGCTACACCTTC
CDR3 protein: CTPWGSRYNYGYTF
clone size: .
J gene: TRBJ1-2
V gene: TRBV20-1
D gene: .

CDR3 DNA: TGCGCCAGCAGCTTGGGGAGACAGGGAGCCTATGGCTACACCTTC
CDR3 protein: CASSLGRQGAYGYTF
clone size: few
J gene: TRBJ1-2
V gene: TRBV5-1
D gene: TRBD1

CDR3 DNA: TGTGCCAGTGCGATTAGCGGGAGCTCCTACAATGAGCAGTTCTTC
CDR3 protein: CASAISGSSYNEQFF
clone size: few
J gene: TRBJ2-1
V gene: TRBV19
D gene: TRBD2

CDR3 DNA: TGTGCCAGCAGCCAAGACGGACAGGGGGCTGGAGGCTACACCTTC
CDR3 protein: CASSQDGQGAGGYTF
clone size: .
J gene: TRBJ1-2
V gene: TRBV3-1
D gene: TRBD1

CDR3 DNA: TGTGCCAGCAGCCAAGAATTGGGTAACAATCAGCCCCAGCATTTT
CDR3 protein: CASSQELGNNQPQHF
clone size: .
J gene: TRBJ1-5
V gene: TRBV4-2
D gene: .

CDR3 DNA: TGTGCCAGCAGCGTAGGGGGACAACAGAACACTGAAGCTTTCTTT
CDR3 protein: CASSVGGQQNTEAFF
clone size: .
J gene: TRBJ1-1
V gene: TRBV9
D gene: .

CDR3 DNA: TGTGCCATCAGGCAGGGTGCAACTAATGAAAAACTGTTTTTT
CDR3 protein: CAIRQGATNEKLFF
clone size: .
J gene: TRBJ1-4
V gene: TRBV10-3
D gene: .

CDR3 DNA: TGTGCCAGCAGTGAAATCCGGAATCAGCCCCAGCATTTT
CDR3 protein: CASSEIRNQPQHF
clone size: many
J gene: TRBJ1-5
V gene: TRBV2
D gene: .

CDR3 DNA: TGTGCCAGCAGTTTGGGAGACAGAACCTATGGCTACACCTTC
CDR3 protein: CASSLGDRTYGYTF
clone size: many
J gene: TRBJ1-2
V gene: TRBV6-5
D gene: .

CDR3 DNA: TGTGCCATCAGTGGGGTAGACTTCAGCTCCTACAATGAGCAGTTCTTC
CDR3 protein: CAISGVDFSSYNEQFF
clone size: few
J gene: TRBJ2-1
V gene: TRBV10-3
D gene: .

CDR3 DNA: TGCAGTGCCGTGAAGGGCGGAACGGGGGAGCAGTACTTC
CDR3 protein: CSAVKGGTGEQYF
clone size: few
J gene: TRBJ2-7
V gene: TRBV20-1
D gene: .

CDR3 DNA: TGTGCCAGCAGCTTGCAGGGGGGATACAATCAGCCCCAGCATTTT
CDR3 protein: CASSLQGGYNQPQHF
clone size: .
J gene: TRBJ1-5
V gene: TRBV7-2
D gene: TRBD1

CDR3 DNA: TGTGCCAGCAGTTATTTTAGCGGGAGGGCCGGCGACGAGCAGTACTTC
CDR3 protein: CASSYFSGRAGDEQYF
clone size: .
J gene: TRBJ2-7
V gene: TRBV6-5
D gene: TRBD2

CDR3 DNA: TGTGCCAGCAGCTCCCCGGGGTGGAGGGGGAGCTACGAGCAGTACTTC
CDR3 protein: CASSSPGWRGSYEQYF
clone size: few
J gene: TRBJ2-7
V gene: TRBV11-2
D gene: .

CDR3 DNA: TGCAGTGCTCGACCACAGGGGAATTCACCCCTCCACTTT
CDR3 protein: CSARPQGNSPLHF
clone size: .
J gene: TRBJ1-6
V gene: TRBV20-1
D gene: TRBD1

CDR3 DNA: TGCAGTGCTCTAAAGACAGGGGCGTTCAACGAGCAGTACTTC
CDR3 protein: CSALKTGAFNEQYF
clone size: .
J gene: TRBJ2-7
V gene: TRBV20-1
D gene: TRBD1

CDR3 DNA: TGTGCCAGTCAGACCGGGACTAGCGCCAATGAGCAGTTCTTC
CDR3 protein: CASQTGTSANEQFF
clone size: .
J gene: TRBJ2-1
V gene: TRBV7-8
D gene: TRBD2

CDR3 DNA: TGTGCCAGCAGAAGTGGGACTAGCGGGAGGAATGAGCAGTTCTTC
CDR3 protein: CASRSGTSGRNEQFF
clone size: many
J gene: TRBJ2-1
V gene: TRBV12-3/TRBV12-4
D gene: TRBD2

CDR3 DNA: TGTGCCAGCAGTTACTCGATATCTTGGCAGGGCGCCACCGGGGAGCTGTTTTTT
CDR3 protein: CASSYSISWQGATGELFF
clone size: .
J gene: TRBJ2-2
V gene: TRBV6-5
D gene: .

CDR3 DNA: TGTGCCAGCAGGCACAGGGGGGCCGGGGAGCTGTTTTTT
CDR3 protein: CASRHRGAGELFF
clone size: few
J gene: TRBJ2-2
V gene: TRBV27
D gene: TRBD1

CDR3 DNA: TGTGCCAGCAGCTACCGGTACTCGAACACCGGGGAGCTGTTTTTT
CDR3 protein: CASSYRYSNTGELFF
clone size: .
J gene: TRBJ2-2
V gene: TRBV7-2
D gene: .

CDR3 DNA: TGTGCCAGCAGTGTTGGAGGGGGAATCTACGAGCAGTACTTC
CDR3 protein: CASSVGGGIYEQYF
clone size: .
J gene: TRBJ2-7
V gene: TRBV2
D gene: .

CDR3 DNA: TGTGCCAGCAGGAGCAGGGGGACAACTAATGAAAAACTGTTTTTT
CDR3 protein: CASRSRGTTNEKLFF
clone size: .
J gene: TRBJ1-4
V gene: TRBV2
D gene: TRBD1

CDR3 DNA: TGTGCCAGCAGTCGACAGGAAGGGAACACCGGGGAGCTGTTTTTT
CDR3 protein: CASSRQEGNTGELFF
clone size: many
J gene: TRBJ2-2
V gene: TRBV6-1
D gene: .

CDR3 DNA: TGTGCCAGTAGTATAGCCGCACGGGGTACCACCGGGGAGCTGTTTTTT
CDR3 protein: CASSIAARGTTGELFF
clone size: .
J gene: TRBJ2-2
V gene: TRBV19
D gene: .

CDR3 DNA: TGCAGTGCTAGAAAGCAGGGGGTAGACACCTTC
CDR3 protein: CSARKQGVDTF
clone size: few
J gene: TRBJ1-2
V gene: TRBV20-1
D gene: TRBD1

CDR3 DNA: TGTGCCAGCAGTTTAGCGCCGGATCCCGGTAACATTCAGTACTTC
CDR3 protein: CASSLAPDPGNIQYF
clone size: few
J gene: TRBJ2-4
V gene: TRBV12-3/TRBV12-4
D gene: .

CDR3 DNA: TGTGCCAGCAGTGAAAGAGGAATAGATACGCAGTATTTT
CDR3 protein: CASSERGIDTQYF
clone size: few
J gene: TRBJ2-3
V gene: TRBV25-1
D gene: .

CDR3 DNA: TGTGCCAGCAGCTTAGATCACAATCAGCCCCAGCATTTT
CDR3 protein: CASSLDHNQPQHF
clone size: many
J gene: TRBJ1-5
V gene: TRBV11-2
D gene: .

CDR3 DNA: TGTGCCAGCAGTCGAACAGGGGCTCCCAATCAGCCCCAGCATTTT
CDR3 protein: CASSRTGAPNQPQHF
clone size: .
J gene: TRBJ1-5
V gene: TRBV7-2
D gene: TRBD1

CDR3 DNA: TGTGCCAGCAGTATGACAGGGCAGTCGACTGAAGCTTTCTTT
CDR3 protein: CASSMTGQSTEAFF
clone size: few
J gene: TRBJ1-1
V gene: TRBV28
D gene: TRBD1

CDR3 DNA: TGTGCCATCAGTGAGTCTGCGGCCGCCAATCAGCCCCAGCATTTT
CDR3 protein: CAISESAAANQPQHF
clone size: .
J gene: TRBJ1-5
V gene: TRBV10-3
D gene: .

CDR3 DNA: TGTGCCAGCAGAAGAACATTACAGGACAGGCGTCAAGAGACCCAGTACTTC
CDR3 protein: CASRRTLQDRRQETQYF
clone size: few
J gene: TRBJ2-5
V gene: TRBV6-2/TRBV6-3
D gene: TRBD1

CDR3 DNA: TGCGCCAGCAGCCAAGATTACAGGTTCAACACCGGGGAGCTGTTTTTT
CDR3 protein: CASSQDYRFNTGELFF
clone size: few
J gene: TRBJ2-2
V gene: TRBV4-3
D gene: .

CDR3 DNA: TGCAGTGCTAGAGATGGTCGGAATCCGGCTAGCGGCTACAATGAGCAGTTCTTC
CDR3 protein: CSARDGRNPASGYNEQFF
clone size: many
J gene: TRBJ2-1
V gene: TRBV20-1
D gene: TRBD2

CDR3 DNA: TGTGCCAGCGGAAAGAACCCCGGGACTAGCGGTGAGCAGTACTTC
CDR3 protein: CASGKNPGTSGEQYF
clone size: .
J gene: TRBJ2-7
V gene: TRBV7-9
D gene: TRBD2

CDR3 DNA: TGTGCCAGCAGTTTTAGTCTGGAGACCCAGTACTTC
CDR3 protein: CASSFSLETQYF
clone size: few
J gene: TRBJ2-5
V gene: TRBV12-3/TRBV12-4
D gene: .

CDR3 DNA: TGTGCCAGCAGTGTTCAGGGCGGGGCGCTGACCTACGAGCAGTACTTC
CDR3 protein: CASSVQGGALTYEQYF
clone size: .
J gene: TRBJ2-7
V gene: TRBV6-1
D gene: .

CDR3 DNA: TGTGCCAGCAGTTATGGGGAAGGGGAAGCTTTCTTT
CDR3 protein: CASSYGEGEAFF
clone size: few
J gene: TRBJ1-1
V gene: TRBV6-6
D gene: .

CDR3 DNA: TGTGCCAGCAGCTTAGGGGACAGTGAAGCTTTCTTT
CDR3 protein: CASSLGDSEAFF
clone size: few
J gene: TRBJ1-1
V gene: TRBV7-9
D gene: TRBD1

CDR3 DNA: TGTGCCAGCAGCCACGTGGGACAGGGCACAGATACGCAGTATTTT
CDR3 protein: CASSHVGQGTDTQYF
clone size: .
J gene: TRBJ2-3
V gene: TRBV14
D gene: TRBD1

CDR3 DNA: TGCAGCGTTGAAAAAGCTAGCGGGGCCAAAAACATTCAGTACTTC
CDR3 protein: CSVEKASGAKNIQYF
clone size: few
J gene: TRBJ2-4
V gene: TRBV29-1
D gene: TRBD2